This T cell receptor beta chain was sequenced for a study of shared clonotypes between healthy human individuals. Trimming cost V 4 bases and J 2 bases; bases outside gene matches: 8. Germline V lookup: CDR1 MNHNY, CDR2 SVGAGI (reference sequence). The CDR3 is made up of 16 amino acids. Negatively enriched CD4+ T cells were divided by CD45RA into naive and memory. This clone was picked up one time. Several immunoSEQ plates received, in even portions, the genomic DNA of each subset. TCRdb's table, derived via immunoSEQ multiplex PCR, lists solely in-frame clones and lacks some. The sample gives some 2,000,000 clones, 90% to 95% of which show up once; roughly 0.13% is in the top ten.

The sequencing input was naive CD4+ T cells sorted from blood. Subset of the sample: CD45RA+ positively selected. This receptor was obtained from a young man in good health. The gene calls are TRBV6-6 and TRBJ2-3, with 8 bases aligning to TRBD1. In nucleotides, the CDR3 is TGTGCCAGCAGTTTCTCCTGGGACAGGTACACAGATACGCAGTATTTT. It translates to CASSFSWDRYTDTQYF.